This T cell receptor beta chain originates from a study of OX40 agonist ivuxolimab in advanced cancers. Background on the study: Patients in the trial were receiving intravenous ivuxolimab every 2 weeks, at doses of 0.01 to 10 mg/kg. Two patients with cutaneous melanoma and one with hepatocellular carcinoma, three in total, showed partial responses.

Assay: immunoSEQ multiplex PCR; the TCRdb copy retains only in-frame clones and omits some. The sample includes 81,000 or so clones, about 90% seen only once; the top ten take 8.4%. The CDR3 has 15 residues. The germline CDR1 and CDR2 sequences are MGHRA and YSYEKL. V was clipped by 3 bases and J by 4 bases, with 13 bases between them. The TCR sequence derives from an adult with an advanced solid tumor such as melanoma, head and neck, liver or kidney cancer. This chain connects TRBV4-1 to TRBJ2-1; unclear D gene. The sample here was CD4+ or CD8+ T cells sorted from blood, taken in a trial of the OX40 agonist ivuxolimab. The CDR3 is CASSHRDVGYNEQFF. CDR3 in DNA: TGCGCCAGCAGCCATAGGGATGTGGGTTACAATGAGCAGTTCTTC.